Below, 15 T cell receptor beta chains from the same sample are listed, as sequenced in a study of shared clonotypes between healthy human individuals. The table came from immunoSEQ multiplex PCR; TCRdb's copy has only in-frame clones and leaves some out. Here the sample spans about 2.4 million clones, roughly 93% being singletons. Material for sequencing was naive CD4+ T cells from PBMCs. Subset here: CD45RA+ positively selected. These receptor sequences come from a man aged 18 to 29 in good health. Some clones in this sample may be carry-over from other donors' samples.

The chain carries TRBV27 and TRBJ1-5, with 12 nucleotides matching TRBD1. From germline, CDR1 is MNHEY and CDR2 SMNVEV (reference sequence). The CDR3 has 16 residues. The V gene end was trimmed by 6 bases and the J gene end by 6 bases; junction bases not matched to a gene: 9. The CDR3 sequence: CASSPWGQGAIQPQHF. Here the CDR3 DNA reads TGTGCCAGCAGCCCCTGGGGACAGGGGGCTATTCAGCCCCAGCATTTT.

The chain employs TRBV5-4 and TRBJ1-5; D is undetermined. Trimming removed 0 bases from V and 3 bases from J, with 7 bases in between. Germline CDR1 SGHNT, CDR2 YYREEE (reference sequence). This CDR3 is built from 14 residues. The CDR3 nucleotides are TGTGCCAGCAGCTTGGACGGATTCAATCAGCCCCAGCATTTT. This codes for CASSLDGFNQPQHF.

The V call is TRBV30, the J call TRBJ1-2, with 8 bases aligning to TRBD1. The CDR3 covers 16 residues. V was pared by 2 bases and J by 1 base, with 9 bases of the junction left unmatched. Per the germline V gene, CDR1 is GTSNPN and CDR2 is SVGIG (reference sequence). This CDR3 reads CAWSPAGQGFNYGYTF. CDR3 coding DNA: TGTGCCTGGAGTCCCGCCGGACAGGGCTTTAACTATGGCTACACCTTC.

J is TRBJ2-4 and V is TRBV4-2; the match to TRBD2 covers 8 bases. CDR1 and CDR2 (germline): LGHNA, YNFKEQ. The CDR3 is made up of 15 amino acids. The junction had 10 bases not matched to a gene; V was cut back by 4 bases and J by 8 bases. The CDR3 bases are TGTGCCAGCAGCCTTGAGCGGGGGCAGATGGACATTCAGTACTTC. Its protein is CASSLERGQMDIQYF.

As to this clone: Other DNA variants within this sample encode the same CDR3. The J gene is TRBJ1-5, the V gene TRBV28, with 9 bases matching TRBD1. CDR3 length: 16 amino acids. Per the germline V gene, CDR1 is MDHEN and CDR2 is SYDVKM. V trimming: 6 bases; J trimming: 3 bases; junction bases outside the gene matches: 9. CDR3 DNA sequence: TGTGCCAGCAGCCTCCCGGGACAGGGTATCAATCAGCCCCAGCATTTT. Translated: CASSLPGQGINQPQHF.

This chain joins TRBV5-6 and TRBJ2-6; D ambiguous. The CDR3 is 12 residues long. V lost 0 bases and J 5 bases, leaving 0 bases between the germline ends. CDR1 SGHDT and CDR2 YYEEEE come from the germline V gene. CDR3 loop: CASSLGANVLTF. The CDR3 DNA follows: TGTGCCAGCAGCTTGGGGGCCAACGTCCTGACTTTC.

V is TRBV7-6 and J is TRBJ1-1, with D possibly being TRBD1 (6 bases). The CDR3 covers 12 residues. Germline assignment: CDR1 SGHVS and CDR2 FNYEAQ. The CDR3 here is CASRGGNTEAFF. The CDR3, as DNA: TGTGCGTCCCGAGGGGGGAACACTGAAGCTTTCTTT.

The V gene is TRBV29-1, the J gene TRBJ2-7; 8 bases are a match to TRBD2. Germline CDR1 is SQVTM and CDR2 is ANQGSEA. J gave up 6 bases and V 5 bases, and 3 bases lay outside the gene matches. This CDR3 contains 11 residues. In nucleotides, the CDR3 is TGCAGCGTTTTAAGCGGGGGCGAGCAGTACTTC. It specifies CSVLSGGEQYF.

The V gene is TRBV11-2, the J gene TRBJ1-2; TRBD1 aligns across 9 bases. Losses at the gene ends were 5 bases for V and 1 base for J; bases not matched to a gene: 5. The V gene's germline CDR1 is SGHAT and CDR2 FQNNGV. CDR3 length equals 15 residues. CDR3 region: CASSGQGKINYGYTF. The CDR3 DNA is TGTGCCAGCAGCGGACAGGGGAAAATTAACTATGGCTACACCTTC.

The genes are TRBV6-1 and TRBJ2-7; D not certain. Trimming shortened V by 2 bases and J by 0 bases, and 5 bases separated the two germline ends. The germline gives CDR1 MNHNS, CDR2 SASEGT. The CDR3 spans 13 residues. CDR3 sequence: CASSENISYEQYF. The DNA of the CDR3 is TGTGCCAGCAGTGAAAATATCTCCTACGAGCAGTACTTC.

The V and J genes are TRBV7-9 and TRBJ2-7; D gene uncertain. Germline CDR1 is SEHNR and CDR2 is FQNEAQ (reference sequence). V was pared by 6 bases and J by 3 bases, with 12 bases between. This CDR3 spans 13 amino acids. CDR3 region: CASSFSPVYEQYF. For the CDR3, the DNA is TGTGCCAGCAGTTTCAGTCCAGTCTACGAGCAGTACTTC.

About this clone itself: The junction differs from germline at one of its ends, possibly a read error. The chain couples TRBV5-1 to TRBJ2-5; D possibly corresponds to TRBD1 (6 bases). The CDR3 covers 13 residues. CDR1 and CDR2 (germline): SGHRS, YFSETQ. The CDR3 loop is CTSSLRGQETQYF. The CDR3 nucleotides are TGCACCAGCAGCTTGAGGGGGCAAGAGACCCAGTACTTC.

V is TRBV2 and J is TRBJ2-3; a possible D gene is TRBD2 (6 bases). Germline CDR1 is SNHLY and CDR2 is FYNNEI. The CDR3 runs to 17 residues. Trimming shortened V by 0 bases and J by 0 bases, and 13 bases separated the two germline ends. The CDR3 DNA sequence: TGTGCCAGCAGTGAAGCCAGTAGCGGAACTAGCACAGATACGCAGTATTTT. Translation: CASSEASSGTSTDTQYF.

The chain is built from TRBV6-5 and TRBJ1-5; no firm D call. The CDR3 length is 13 residues. Trimming removed 6 bases at V and 11 bases at J, with 17 bases between. Germline CDR1 MNHEY, CDR2 SVGAGI. CDR3 DNA sequence: TGTGCCAGCAGCCCGTGGTCAGGTATGGCCCAGCATTTT. Its translation: CASSPWSGMAQHF.

J is TRBJ1-2 and V is TRBV11-3; D call uncertain. Germline CDR1 is SGHNT and CDR2 is YENEEA. CDR3 length: 10 amino acids. Trimming took off 3 bases at V and 4 bases at J, with 0 bases between the two ends. Here the CDR3 reads CASSFYGYTF. The CDR3 coding sequence is TGTGCCAGCAGCTTCTATGGCTACACCTTC.